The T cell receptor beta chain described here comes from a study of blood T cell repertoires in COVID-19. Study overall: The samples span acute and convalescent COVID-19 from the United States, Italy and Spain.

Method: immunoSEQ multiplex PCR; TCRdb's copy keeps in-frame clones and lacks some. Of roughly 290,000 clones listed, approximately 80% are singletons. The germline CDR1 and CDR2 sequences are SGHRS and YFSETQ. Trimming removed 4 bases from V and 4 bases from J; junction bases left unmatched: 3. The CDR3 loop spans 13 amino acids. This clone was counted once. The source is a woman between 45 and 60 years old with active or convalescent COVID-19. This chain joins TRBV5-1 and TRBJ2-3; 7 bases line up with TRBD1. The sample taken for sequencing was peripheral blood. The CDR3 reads CASSTDRADTQYF. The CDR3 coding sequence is TGCGCCAGCAGCACTGACAGGGCAGATACGCAGTATTTT.